The 20 T cell receptor beta chains listed next were all sequenced from one sample in a study of blood T cell repertoires in COVID-19. Data came from immunoSEQ multiplex PCR; TCRdb stores just in-frame clones and leaves some out. The repertoire holds 160,000 or so clones, with approximately 80% as singletons. Sequences were obtained from peripheral blood. The receptors come from a human donor in a cohort sampled during active COVID-19.

The chain joins TRBV5-4 to TRBJ1-2; a possible D gene is TRBD1 (6 bases). Germline CDR1 is SGHNT and CDR2 is YYREEE (reference sequence). The CDR3 is 14 amino acids. V shed 0 bases and J shed 8 bases, with 14 bases lying between them. The CDR3 coding sequence is TGTGCCAGCAGCTTGGAGGCCAGGGGAAAGGGCTACACCTTC. Protein: CASSLEARGKGYTF.

The chain employs TRBV29-1 and TRBJ2-1; 7 bases fit TRBD1. V was clipped by 2 bases and J by 3 bases; unmatched bases: 4. CDR3 size: 14 residues. From germline, CDR1 is SQVTM and CDR2 ANQGSEA. CDR3 in amino acids: CSVERRDSYNEQFF. The DNA of the CDR3 is TGCAGCGTTGAACGTCGGGACAGCTACAATGAGCAGTTCTTC.

As DNA, the CDR3 is TGTGCCAGCAGTCGGACTAGCGGGAGTTCCTACGAGCAGTACTTC. Amino acids: CASSRTSGSSYEQYF. The genes are TRBV3-1 (or the pseudogene TRBV3-2) and TRBJ2-7, with 13 nucleotides matching TRBD2. V was clipped by 6 bases and J by 1 base; unmatched bases: 3. The CDR3 covers 15 residues. Germline V gives CDR1 LGHDT, CDR2 YNNKEL (reference sequence).

The rearrangement links TRBV19 to TRBJ2-6; 7 bases fit TRBD1. Germline-derived CDR1 and CDR2 are LNHDA and SQIVND (reference sequence). J was trimmed by 0 bases and V by 4 bases; bases with no gene match: 9. This CDR3 contains 18 residues. The CDR3 loop is CASSTTGEGLSGANVLTF. CDR3 nucleotide sequence: TGTGCCAGTAGTACTACAGGGGAAGGTCTCTCTGGGGCCAACGTCCTGACTTTC. The complete variable domain, with remaining parts taken from reference TRBV19 and TRBJ2-6, reads DGGITQSPKYLFRKEGQNVTLSCEQNLNHDAMYWYRQDPGQGLRLIYYSQIVNDFQKGDIAEGYSVSREKKESFPLTVTSAQKNPTAFYLCASSTTGEGLSGANVLTFGAGSRLTVL.

The rearrangement joins TRBV3-1 (or the pseudogene TRBV3-2) to TRBJ1-6, with TRBD1 identical over 8 bases. The ends lost 1 base at V and 6 bases at J; junction bases unmatched: 2. Germline-derived CDR1 and CDR2 are LGHDT and YNNKEL (reference sequence). This CDR3 contains 15 residues. The CDR3 nucleotides read TGTGCCAGCAGCCAAGGGGGACAGGCTAATTCACCCCTCCACTTT. Its translation: CASSQGGQANSPLHF.

The chain uses TRBV7-2 and TRBJ2-7; D uncertain. In germline, CDR1 is SGHTA, CDR2 FQGNSA. There are 14 residues in the CDR3. Trimming pared 0 bases from V and 2 bases from J, leaving 8 bases between. For the CDR3, the DNA is TGTGCCAGCAGCTTAGCGTCGGCGGCCTACGAGCAGTACTTC. Translation gives CASSLASAAYEQYF. The entire variable domain, with the rest obtained from reference TRBV7-2 and TRBJ2-7, is as follows: GAGVSQSPSNKVTEKGKDVELRCDPISGHTALYWYRQSLGQGLEFLIYFQGNSAPDKSGLPSDRFSAERTGGSVSTLTIQRTQQEDSAVYLCASSLASAAYEQYFGPGTRLTVT.

This clone has only a few counts. Within the sample, other DNA sequences also encode this same CDR3. The chain joins TRBV2 to TRBJ2-7, with 8 bases fitting TRBD2. V lost 5 bases, J lost 7 bases, and 7 bases stayed unmatched. CDR3 length: 13 residues. CDR1 and CDR2 from the germline V gene are SNHLY and FYNNEI. CDR3 region: CASSTSGSGEQYF. In nucleotides, the CDR3 is TGTGCCAGCAGTACTAGCGGCTCTGGAGAGCAGTACTTC.

The chain has TRBV5-4 and TRBJ1-1; D unresolved. Trimming removed 0 bases at V and 2 bases at J, with 2 bases between. The CDR3 runs to 12 residues. Per germline, CDR1 SGHNT and CDR2 YYREEE (reference sequence). CDR3: CASSLANTEAFF. CDR3 nucleotide sequence: TGTGCCAGCAGCTTGGCAAACACTGAAGCTTTCTTT.

The chain is built from TRBV7-2 and TRBJ2-4, with D possibly TRBD1 on 5 matching bases. The V gene lost 1 base and the J gene lost 1 base, with 11 bases spanning the gap. CDR3 length: 16 amino acids. The V gene's germline CDR1 is SGHTA and CDR2 FQGNSA. DNA for the CDR3: TGTGCCAGCAGCTTAGTCGCAGGGTCGGCCAAAAACATTCAGTACTTC. This encodes CASSLVAGSAKNIQYF.

This clone was seen a single time. The CDR3 loop is CASSLEGGGDTEAFF. The CDR3 coding sequence is TGTGCCAGCAGCTTAGAAGGGGGGGGTGACACTGAAGCTTTCTTT. This chain links TRBV7-2 with TRBJ1-1; possibly TRBD1 for D (6 bases). The V and J ends lost 1 base and 3 bases respectively, with 12 bases between them. The CDR3 extends over 15 amino acids. Germline-derived CDR1 and CDR2 are SGHTA and FQGNSA. The entire variable domain, with the rest obtained from reference TRBV7-2 and TRBJ1-1, is as follows: GAGVSQSPSNKVTEKGKDVELRCDPISGHTALYWYRQSLGQGLEFLIYFQGNSAPDKSGLPSDRFSAERTGGSVSTLTIQRTQQEDSAVYLCASSLEGGGDTEAFFGQGTRLTVV.

This chain links TRBV19 with TRBJ2-5; 16 nucleotides agree with TRBD2. The germline V gene has CDR1 LNHDA and CDR2 SQIVND (reference sequence). This CDR3 is 16 amino acids long. V dropped 4 bases and J dropped 4; count of bases not matched to a gene: 3. The CDR3, as DNA: TGTGCCAGTAGTAGGGGACTAGCGGGGGGGCTAGAGACCCAGTACTTC. Its protein product is CASSRGLAGGLETQYF.

V and J are TRBV2 and TRBJ1-2; D is possibly TRBD1 (6 bases). V dropped 7 bases and J dropped 8 bases, with 17 bases sitting between them. In germline, CDR1 is SNHLY, CDR2 FYNNEI. The CDR3 has 13 residues. The CDR3 DNA reads as TGTGCCAGCACCCCGGAGGGGGGGCTAGGCTACACCTTC. Amino acids: CASTPEGGLGYTF.

This chain connects TRBV27 to TRBJ2-3; 7 bases match TRBD2. The CDR3 is 13 amino acids. Germline CDR1 reads MNHEY; CDR2 reads SMNVEV (reference sequence). The V and J ends lost 6 bases and 3 bases, in that order; junction bases with no gene match: 3. For the CDR3, the DNA is TGTGCCAGCAGGGCTAGCGGAACAGATACGCAGTATTTT. Translated, it gives CASRASGTDTQYF.

The V call is TRBV19, the J call TRBJ1-5; 12 nucleotides line up with TRBD1. The V and J ends lost 6 bases and 7 bases, in that order; junction bases with no gene match: 4. The CDR3 covers 14 residues. Germline V gene lookup returns CDR1 LNHDA and CDR2 SQIVND (reference sequence). CDR3 in amino acids: CASRGDRGRQPQHF. In DNA form, the CDR3 reads TGTGCCAGTAGGGGGGACAGGGGGCGGCAGCCCCAGCATTTT.

The V and J genes are TRBV6-5 and TRBJ2-7; 12 bases are a match to TRBD2. V shed 6 bases and J 7 bases; nucleotides not matched to a gene: 1. The CDR3 length is 12 residues. Germline V gene data show CDR1 as MNHEY and CDR2 as SVGAGI. CDR3 nucleotide sequence: TGTGCCAGCAGGGGACTAGCGGGTGAGCAGTACTTC. This sequence encodes CASRGLAGEQYF.

The V gene is TRBV5-1, the J gene TRBJ1-1; D is unresolved. V was shortened by 4 bases and J by 3 bases, with 13 bases between the two germline ends. The germline gives CDR1 SGHRS, CDR2 YFSETQ. The CDR3 extends over 14 amino acids. The DNA of the CDR3 is TGCGCCAGCAGCCCGATGACGGGAGACACTGAAGCTTTCTTT. As protein: CASSPMTGDTEAFF.

The chain recombines TRBV11-3 with TRBJ2-1; 10 positions match TRBD2. V gave up 2 bases and J gave up 5 bases; unmatched junction bases: 9. Germline CDR1 reads SGHNT; CDR2 reads YENEEA. The CDR3 contains 17 residues. The CDR3 nucleotides read TGTGCCAGCAGCTTATTCTCCCCAGCGGGGGGGCACAATGAGCAGTTCTTC. Translating gives CASSLFSPAGGHNEQFF.

The V gene is TRBV6-2 or TRBV6-3, the J gene TRBJ2-3, with 11 bases that match TRBD1. The length of the CDR3 is 16 residues. Per the germline V gene, CDR1 is MNHEY and CDR2 is SVGEGT. Germline trimming cut 5 bases from V and 3 bases from J; bases unmatched to any gene: 7. CDR3 in amino acids: CASSRPGTGGTDTQYF. The DNA for the CDR3 is TGTGCCAGCAGTAGACCCGGGACAGGGGGAACAGATACGCAGTATTTT.

The chain combines TRBV18 with TRBJ2-3; 8 bases fit TRBD1. Germline values: CDR1 KGHSH, CDR2 LQKENI. V trimming: 5 bases; J trimming: 4 bases; junction bases outside the gene matches: 5. This CDR3 spans 14 amino acids. For the CDR3, the DNA is TGTGCCAGCTCAGGTCAGGGGGCGGCAGATACGCAGTATTTT. Translation gives CASSGQGAADTQYF.

V usage is TRBV4-2 and J usage is TRBJ2-3, with 10 bases identical to TRBD2. This CDR3 has 17 amino acids. The germline CDR1 and CDR2 sequences are LGHNA and YNFKEQ. V lost 1 base, J lost 2 bases, and 6 bases stayed unmatched. CDR3 bases: TGTGCCAGCAGCCAAGTTAGTACTAGCGGGGACACAGATACGCAGTATTTT. Its translation is CASSQVSTSGDTDTQYF.